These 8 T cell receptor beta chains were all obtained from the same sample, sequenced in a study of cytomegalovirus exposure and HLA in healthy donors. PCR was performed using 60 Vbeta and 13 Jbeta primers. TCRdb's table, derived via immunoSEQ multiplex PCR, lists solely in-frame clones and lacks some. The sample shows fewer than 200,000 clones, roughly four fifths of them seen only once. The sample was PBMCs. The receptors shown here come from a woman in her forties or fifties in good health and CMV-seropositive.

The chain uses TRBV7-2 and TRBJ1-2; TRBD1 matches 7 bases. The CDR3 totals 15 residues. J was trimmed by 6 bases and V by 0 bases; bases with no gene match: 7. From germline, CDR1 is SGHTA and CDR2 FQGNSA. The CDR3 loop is CASSLARGQGDGYTF. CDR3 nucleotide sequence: TGTGCCAGCAGCTTAGCGCGCGGTCAGGGGGATGGCTACACCTTC.

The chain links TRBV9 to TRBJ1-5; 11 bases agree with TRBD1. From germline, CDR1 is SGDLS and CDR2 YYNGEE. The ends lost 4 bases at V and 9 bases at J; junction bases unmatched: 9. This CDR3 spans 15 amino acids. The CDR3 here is CASSPGTGGERPQHF. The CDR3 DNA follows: TGTGCCAGCAGCCCCGGGACAGGGGGGGAACGGCCCCAGCATTTT.

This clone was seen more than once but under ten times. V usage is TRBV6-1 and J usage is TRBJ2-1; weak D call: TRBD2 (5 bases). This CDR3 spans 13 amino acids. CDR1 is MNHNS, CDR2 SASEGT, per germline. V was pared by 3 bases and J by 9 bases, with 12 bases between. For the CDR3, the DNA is TGTGCCAGCAGTGACCCGGGAAAGGGTGAGCAGTTCTTC. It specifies CASSDPGKGEQFF.

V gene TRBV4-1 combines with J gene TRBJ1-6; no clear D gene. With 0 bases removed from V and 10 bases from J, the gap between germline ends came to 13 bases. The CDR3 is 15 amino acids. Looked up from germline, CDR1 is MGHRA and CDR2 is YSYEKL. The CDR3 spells CASSQDEGGGSPLHF. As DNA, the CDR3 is TGCGCCAGCAGCCAAGATGAGGGTGGCGGGTCACCCCTCCACTTT.

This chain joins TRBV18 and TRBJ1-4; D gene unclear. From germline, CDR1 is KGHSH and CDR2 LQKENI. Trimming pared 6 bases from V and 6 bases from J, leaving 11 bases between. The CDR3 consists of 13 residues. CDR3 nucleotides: TGTGCCAGCTCCCTCGACATGGATGAAAAACTGTTTTTT. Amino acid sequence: CASSLDMDEKLFF.

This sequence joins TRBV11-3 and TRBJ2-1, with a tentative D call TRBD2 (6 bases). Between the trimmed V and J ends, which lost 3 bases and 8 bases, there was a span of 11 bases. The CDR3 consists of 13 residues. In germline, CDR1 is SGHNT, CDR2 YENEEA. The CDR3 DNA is TGTGCCAGCAGCTTCGGAGGGGCCCATGAGCAGTTCTTC. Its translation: CASSFGGAHEQFF.

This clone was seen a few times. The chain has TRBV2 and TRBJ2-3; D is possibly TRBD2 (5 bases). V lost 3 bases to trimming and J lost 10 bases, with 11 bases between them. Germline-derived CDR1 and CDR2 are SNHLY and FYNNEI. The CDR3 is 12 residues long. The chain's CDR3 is CASSEYDYPQYF. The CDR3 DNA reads TGTGCCAGCAGTGAGTACGACTACCCGCAGTATTTT.

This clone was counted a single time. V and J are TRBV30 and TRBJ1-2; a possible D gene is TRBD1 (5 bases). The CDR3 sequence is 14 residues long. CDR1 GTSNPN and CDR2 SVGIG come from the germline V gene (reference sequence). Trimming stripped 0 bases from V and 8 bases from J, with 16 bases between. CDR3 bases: TGTGCCTGGAGTGTTCGGCAGGGTAATAGCGGCTACACCTTC. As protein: CAWSVRQGNSGYTF.